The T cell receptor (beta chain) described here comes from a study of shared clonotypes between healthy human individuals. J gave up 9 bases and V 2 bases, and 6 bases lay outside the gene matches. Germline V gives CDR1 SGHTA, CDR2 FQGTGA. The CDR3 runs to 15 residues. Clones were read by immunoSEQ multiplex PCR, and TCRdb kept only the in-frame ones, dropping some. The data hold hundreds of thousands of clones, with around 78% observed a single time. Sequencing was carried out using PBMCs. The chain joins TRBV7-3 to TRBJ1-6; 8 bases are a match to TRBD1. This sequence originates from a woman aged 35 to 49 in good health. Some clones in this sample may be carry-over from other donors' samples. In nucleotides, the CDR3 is TGTGCCAGCAGCTTAGGTGGCAGGGGGCGTTCACCCCTCCACTTT. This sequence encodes CASSLGGRGRSPLHF.